This T cell receptor beta chain was sequenced for a study of T cell responses to AZD1222 COVID-19 vaccine. Study-wide results and limits: Targeting of unmutated variant regions was reportedly seen in nearly half of spike-specific TCRs.

Points on this clone: The antigen is unknown.

Assay used: immunoSEQ multiplex PCR; TCRdb lists only in-frame clones, some missing. Counted here are approximately 70,000 clones, 60% to 85% occurring once; the ten biggest clones make up about 50%. The germline gives CDR1 SQVTM, CDR2 ANQGSEA. This CDR3 spans 15 amino acids. The junction had 8 bases not matched to a gene; V was cut back by 6 bases and J by 0 bases. The sample was peripheral blood, taken 28 days after the second AZD1222 dose. The chain is built from TRBV29-1 and TRBJ2-1; TRBD1 agrees at 7 bases. The TCR comes from an adult who received the AZD1222 COVID-19 vaccine. CDR3 coding DNA: TGCAGCGTCTTAGGGGGACAGTCCTCCTACAATGAGCAGTTCTTC. It codes for CSVLGGQSSYNEQFF.